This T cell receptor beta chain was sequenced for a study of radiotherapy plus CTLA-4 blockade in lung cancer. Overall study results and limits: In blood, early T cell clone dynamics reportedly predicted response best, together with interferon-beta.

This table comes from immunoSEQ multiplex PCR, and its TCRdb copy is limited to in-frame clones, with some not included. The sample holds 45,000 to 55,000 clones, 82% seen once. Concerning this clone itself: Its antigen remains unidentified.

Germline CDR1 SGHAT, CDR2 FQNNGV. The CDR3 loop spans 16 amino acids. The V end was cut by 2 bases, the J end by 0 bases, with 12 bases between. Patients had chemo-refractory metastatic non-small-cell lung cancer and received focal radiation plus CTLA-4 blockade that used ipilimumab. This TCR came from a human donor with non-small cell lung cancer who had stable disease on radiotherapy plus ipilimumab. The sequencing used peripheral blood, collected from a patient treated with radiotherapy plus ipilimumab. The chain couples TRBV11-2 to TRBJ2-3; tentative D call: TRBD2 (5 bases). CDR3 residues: CASSLYSGLSTDTQYF. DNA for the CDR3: TGTGCCAGCAGCTTATATTCCGGACTTAGCACAGATACGCAGTATTTT.